These 19 T cell receptor beta chains came from one sample sequenced in a study of early T cells in non-severe SARS-CoV-2 infection. TCRdb processed the 5' RACE reads anew with MiXCR; each CDR3 protein has one entry. The table lists more than 50,000 distinct CDR3 sequences, 13% of them singletons. The sample here was whole blood, taken at baseline. The receptors were gathered from an adult who was a healthcare worker with PCR-confirmed SARS-CoV-2 infection or an uninfected control (not recorded which).

This clonotype has more than one count but fewer than ten. The chain employs TRBV7-9 and TRBJ2-7; D is ambiguous. V lost 5 bases and J lost 4, with 6 bases in between. CDR1 is SEHNR, CDR2 FQNEAQ, per germline (reference sequence). The CDR3 is 11 residues long. CDR3 loop: CASSPEYEQYF. Here the CDR3 DNA reads TGTGCCAGCAGCCCTGAGTACGAGCAGTACTTC.

A note on this clonotype: This may be a read error: a much more frequent sequence differs by one nucleotide. V and J are TRBV6-2 or TRBV6-3 and TRBJ2-1; D gene unclear. The CDR3 extends over 17 amino acids. The germline V gene has CDR1 MNHEY and CDR2 SVGEGT. V gave up 0 bases and J gave up 0 bases, with 12 bases separating them. The CDR3 reads CASSYSNGPSSYNEQFF. The CDR3 coding sequence is TGTGCCAGCAGTTACTCGAATGGGCCTAGCTCCTACAATGAGCAGTTCTTC.

The chain links TRBV28 to TRBJ2-5; D is unresolved. The CDR3 covers 13 residues. The V gene lost 8 bases and the J gene lost 3 bases, with 13 bases spanning the gap. In germline, CDR1 is MDHEN, CDR2 SYDVKM. The CDR3 DNA follows: TGTGCCAGCCTGGCCGATGCCGAAGAGACCCAGTACTTC. It specifies CASLADAEETQYF.

A single count supports this clonotype. This chain links TRBV6-6 with TRBJ1-2; 8 bases line up with TRBD1. This CDR3 contains 13 residues. The V gene end was trimmed by 6 bases and the J gene end by 4 bases; junction bases not matched to a gene: 4. Looked up from germline, CDR1 is MNHNY and CDR2 is SVGAGI (reference sequence). The CDR3 DNA is TGTGCCAGCAGCCCGGGACAGGCCTATGGCTACACCTTC. It yields the protein CASSPGQAYGYTF.

The gene calls are TRBV20-1 and TRBJ2-3; TRBD1 matches 7 bases. There are 14 residues in the CDR3. V shed 5 bases, J shed 2 bases, and the junction held 7 bases outside the gene matches. Germline V gene lookup returns CDR1 DFQATT and CDR2 SNEGSKA (reference sequence). The chain's CDR3 is CSALGQATTDTQYF. The CDR3 region has the DNA TGCAGTGCTCTAGGACAGGCGACCACAGATACGCAGTATTTT.

This clonotype has more than one count but fewer than ten. This chain connects TRBV7-9 to TRBJ2-1; D is undetermined. Trimming cost V 5 bases and J 0 bases, with 17 bases left between them. The CDR3 contains 17 residues. Germline V CDR1 and CDR2: SEHNR, FQNEAQ (reference sequence). The CDR3 DNA is TGTGCCAGCAGCCCGCGACTCCTTCAGAGCTCCTACAATGAGCAGTTCTTC. Its protein product is CASSPRLLQSSYNEQFF.

Only a few counts were recorded for this clonotype. This chain connects TRBV5-1 to TRBJ2-1; 11 bases fit TRBD1. The J segment lost 4 bases and the V segment lost 3 bases, leaving 3 bases of the junction unmatched. There are 15 residues in the CDR3. Germline loops: CDR1 SGHRS, CDR2 YFSETQ. DNA for the CDR3: TGCGCCAGCAGCTCAGGACAGGGGGCTTACAATGAGCAGTTCTTC. The encoded protein is CASSSGQGAYNEQFF.

This clonotype was detected a few times. The rearrangement joins TRBV14 to TRBJ1-1, with D possibly matching TRBD1 (6 bases). The CDR3 contains 14 residues. Trimming cost V 3 bases and J 5 bases, with 13 bases left between them. Germline V gene lookup returns CDR1 SGHDN and CDR2 FVKESK. CDR3 amino acids: CASSHKTGLTEAFF. The CDR3 DNA reads TGTGCCAGCAGCCATAAGACAGGATTGACTGAAGCTTTCTTT.

A few counts support this clonotype. V and J are TRBV24-1 and TRBJ2-1; 10 nucleotides line up with TRBD2. CDR3 length equals 17 residues. Germline trimming cut 5 bases from V and 3 bases from J; bases unmatched to any gene: 9. The germline gives CDR1 KGHDR, CDR2 SFDVKD. CDR3 DNA sequence: TGTGCCACCAGTGCCCTGACCGGGACTAGCGACTACAATGAGCAGTTCTTC. The encoded protein is CATSALTGTSDYNEQFF.

This clonotype was observed a few times. This rearrangement joins TRBV7-3 to TRBJ1-1; D remains unclear. Trimming shortened V by 4 bases and J by 7 bases, and 13 bases separated the two germline ends. The V gene's germline CDR1 is SGHTA and CDR2 FQGTGA. There are 13 residues in the CDR3. CDR3 region: CASSSEPASEAFF. In DNA form, the CDR3 reads TGTGCCAGCAGCTCCGAGCCAGCAAGTGAAGCTTTCTTT.

In its sample, this clonotype was seen many times. Written as DNA, the CDR3 is TGTGCCAGCAGTGGGACAGGGAGCGGCGAAAAACTGTTTTTT. Translating gives CASSGTGSGEKLFF. The chain carries TRBV25-1 and TRBJ1-4; 8 bases align to TRBD1. V lost 4 bases, J lost 8 bases, and 6 bases stayed unmatched. The CDR3 totals 14 residues. In germline, CDR1 is MGHDK, CDR2 SYGVNS.

The chain carries TRBV9 and TRBJ1-1, with D perhaps TRBD1 (5 bases). The CDR3 runs 15 residues. Looked up from germline, CDR1 is SGDLS and CDR2 is YYNGEE. The germline V and J ends were trimmed by 4 bases and 5 bases, with 18 bases remaining between them. The chain's CDR3 is CASSLRPGWGTEAFF. The CDR3 DNA reads TGTGCCAGCAGCCTCAGACCAGGCTGGGGGACTGAAGCTTTCTTT.

V and J are TRBV7-8 and TRBJ2-5; 7 bases agree with TRBD1. J was trimmed by 2 bases and V by 5 bases; bases with no gene match: 5. The germline CDR1 and CDR2 sequences are SGHVS and FQNEAQ. The CDR3 runs 14 residues. The CDR3 loop is CASSPNRGQETQYF. Written as DNA, the CDR3 is TGTGCCAGCAGCCCTAACAGGGGACAAGAGACCCAGTACTTC.

In its sample, this clonotype was seen many times. The V gene is TRBV11-1, the J gene TRBJ2-1; a possible D gene is TRBD2 (5 bases). CDR1 SGHAT and CDR2 FQDESV come from the germline V gene (reference sequence). This CDR3 spans 14 amino acids. V lost 8 bases and J lost 5, with 16 bases in between. In DNA, the CDR3 is TGTGCCAGCCTCGGGCGTAGCGACCACAATGAGCAGTTCTTC. It translates to CASLGRSDHNEQFF.

The J gene is TRBJ1-5, the V gene TRBV10-3; D gene unclear. This CDR3 is 14 amino acids long. The germline V gene encodes CDR1 ENHRY and CDR2 SYGVKD. V was pared by 4 bases and J by 5 bases, with 12 bases between. The CDR3 region has the DNA TGTGCCATCAGTGCAGCCGGGAGTTATCAGCCCCAGCATTTT. Its translation: CAISAAGSYQPQHF.

This clonotype was counted a few times. The chain joins TRBV4-3 to TRBJ2-3; D might be TRBD1 (6 bases). Trimming shortened V by 0 bases and J by 8 bases, and 12 bases separated the two germline ends. This CDR3 spans 14 amino acids. Germline CDR1 and CDR2: LGHNA and YSLEER. CDR3 residues: CASSQDKTQGTQYF. Written as DNA, the CDR3 is TGCGCCAGCAGCCAAGATAAAACACAGGGTACGCAGTATTTT.

This chain links TRBV7-9 with TRBJ2-5; TRBD1 is a possible D gene (6 bases). Trimming shortened V by 0 bases and J by 1 base, and 15 bases separated the two germline ends. This CDR3 region has 17 residues. In germline, CDR1 is SEHNR, CDR2 FQNEAQ (reference sequence). CDR3 loop: CASSLASSAGAQETQYF. The CDR3, as DNA: TGTGCCAGCAGCTTAGCGTCTTCCGCAGGGGCCCAAGAGACCCAGTACTTC.

A word on this clonotype: A junction boundary mismatches the germline segment, possibly from a read error. The chain has TRBV23-1 and TRBJ2-7; D gene ambiguous. TRBV23-1 is sorted into the ORF group, with uncertain function. There are 12 residues in the CDR3. The CDR3 region has the DNA TGCGCCAGCACCCGTGGGTCCTACGAGCAGAACTTC. Encoded protein: CASTRGSYEQNF.

The chain uses TRBV11-2 and TRBJ1-1; D call uncertain. CDR1 is SGHAT and CDR2 is FQNNGV in the germline V gene. Trimming shortened V by 5 bases and J by 3 bases, and 10 bases separated the two germline ends. The CDR3 is 13 amino acids. The DNA of the CDR3 is TGTGCCAGCAGCCCGCGGAGGGACACTGAAGCTTTCTTT. This translates into CASSPRRDTEAFF.